This TCR beta chain was profiled in a study of OX40 agonist ivuxolimab in advanced cancers. Study context: Earlier treatment with anti-PD-1, anti-PD-L1 or anti-CTLA-4 was permitted, and roughly 40% had received some.

For this clone: Antigen specificity is unknown.

Trimming stripped 2 bases from V and 3 bases from J, with 17 bases between. The CDR3 is made up of 16 amino acids. Germline CDR1 reads LNHDA; CDR2 reads SQIVND (reference sequence). Study-wide findings and caveats: Doses of 0.1 to 3.0 mg/kg were accompanied by clonal expansion of CD4+ and CD8+ blood T cells by week 6. Relative to CD4+, CD8+ T cells held more expanded clones on average.

The assay was immunoSEQ multiplex PCR, and TCRdb's table has in-frame clones only and misses some. Of roughly 100,000 clones listed, roughly 84% are singletons. The source is an adult with an advanced solid tumor such as melanoma, head and neck, liver or kidney cancer. The gene calls are TRBV19 and TRBJ2-7, with D possibly TRBD2 on 6 matching bases. This sample comprised CD4+ or CD8+ T cells sorted from blood, obtained in a trial of the OX40 agonist ivuxolimab. The CDR3 DNA is TGTGCCAGTAGTATACGGGTTGGGACTCCAAACTACGAGCAGTACTTC. Translation gives CASSIRVGTPNYEQYF.